Below are 4 T cell receptor beta chains sequenced from a single sample in a study of type 1 regulatory T cells (dated by TCRdb to the early 2020s). The reads were generated on an Illumina MiSeq. The public sequencing data were trimmed at Q25 with fastp and processed into clonotypes with MiXCR by TCRdb, which kept only in-frame beta chains. Every entry covers one CDR3 protein and lists the most common genes and DNA from its rows. The sample profile shows about 100,000 distinct CDR3 sequences; around a third of them were found once. About 2.4% of the sample is taken by the ten largest. What was sequenced was CD4+ T cells, either the whole sample or a sorted fraction (not recorded which). The receptor source for this set is a human donor in good health.

This clonotype was counted only a few times. The chain recombines TRBV6-5 with TRBJ1-5; D is ambiguous. The V end lost 4 bases, the J end lost 4 bases, and 5 bases lay between the germline ends. The CDR3 totals 12 residues. Germline CDR1 is MNHEY and CDR2 is SVGAGI. The CDR3, as DNA: TGTGCCAGCAGTTTCCCGAATCAGCCCCAGCATTTT. Its translation: CASSFPNQPQHF.

The J gene is TRBJ1-2, the V gene TRBV7-3; D not resolved. Germline V CDR1 and CDR2: SGHTA, FQGTGA. This CDR3 spans 16 amino acids. V was clipped by 0 bases and J by 6 bases, with 17 bases between them. In DNA form, the CDR3 reads TGTGCCAGCAGCTTAACGGTGGACGGAAAACTGAATGGCTACACCTTC. It is translated as CASSLTVDGKLNGYTF.

In its sample, this clonotype was seen a few times. The chain couples TRBV5-1 to TRBJ2-5, with D tentatively TRBD1 (6 bases). This CDR3 contains 13 residues. V was shortened by 1 base and J by 3 bases, with 7 bases between the two germline ends. Per germline, CDR1 SGHRS and CDR2 YFSETQ. The DNA of the CDR3 is TGCGCCAGCAGCTTGCACAGGGAAGAGACCCAGTACTTC. This sequence encodes CASSLHREETQYF.

This clonotype was recorded a few times. The chain uses TRBV7-2 and TRBJ2-4; TRBD1 aligns across 9 bases. The CDR3 has 16 residues. V shed 2 bases and J 0 bases; nucleotides not matched to a gene: 2. Germline CDR1 reads SGHTA; CDR2 reads FQGNSA. The CDR3 sequence: CASSLYRGLAKNIQYF. The CDR3, as DNA: TGTGCCAGCAGCTTATACAGGGGGCTAGCCAAAAACATTCAGTACTTC.